Each of the 32 T cell receptor beta chains below was sequenced from the same sample in a study of cytomegalovirus exposure and HLA in healthy donors. PCR employed 60 Vbeta and 13 Jbeta primers. Sequencing used immunoSEQ multiplex PCR; TCRdb keeps in-frame clones, though not all of them. The table has about 150,000 clones, around three quarters seen once. Sequenced sample: PBMCs. The receptors shown here come from a woman in her forties or fifties in good health and CMV-seropositive.

The rearrangement uses TRBV7-8 and TRBJ2-5; D is possibly TRBD1 (6 bases). This CDR3 contains 15 residues. With 3 bases removed from V and 2 bases from J, the gap between germline ends came to 13 bases. Germline V gives CDR1 SGHVS, CDR2 FQNEAQ. CDR3 in DNA: TGTGCCAGCAGCTTTAAGACCGGACAGCAAGAGACCCAGTACTTC. Its translation is CASSFKTGQQETQYF.

The rearrangement uses TRBV6-1 and TRBJ1-1; D possibly corresponds to TRBD1 (5 bases). There are 13 residues in the CDR3. V lost 1 base and J 4 bases, leaving 7 bases between the germline ends. The V gene's germline CDR1 is MNHNS and CDR2 SASEGT. CDR3 loop: CASSEGRATEAFF. CDR3 bases: TGTGCCAGCAGTGAAGGCAGGGCCACTGAAGCTTTCTTT.

The chain combines TRBV27 with TRBJ1-5; D is possibly TRBD1 (5 bases). Germline-derived CDR1 and CDR2 are MNHEY and SMNVEV (reference sequence). The CDR3 has 14 amino acids. Trimming took 2 bases from V and 7 from J, leaving 12 bases between them. The CDR3 DNA reads as TGTGCCAGCAGTTTAAGGGGCGTTGAACAGCCCCAGCATTTT. Its translation: CASSLRGVEQPQHF.

A single count supports this clone. The chain carries TRBV28 and TRBJ1-1; D is ambiguous. The CDR3 spans 15 residues. V lost 5 bases, J lost 5 bases, and 18 bases lay in between. Germline-derived CDR1 and CDR2 are MDHEN and SYDVKM. CDR3 in amino acids: CASSNPGPRGTEAFF. DNA for the CDR3: TGTGCCAGCAGTAATCCAGGTCCGAGAGGGACTGAAGCTTTCTTT.

The CDR3 loop reads CASSLSTGTNAGNTIYF. CDR3 bases: TGTGCCAGCTCACTTTCTACAGGAACTAACGCCGGAAACACCATATATTTT. The chain uses TRBV18 and TRBJ1-3; D perhaps matches TRBD1 (5 bases). This CDR3 spans 17 amino acids. The germline CDR1 and CDR2 sequences are KGHSH and LQKENI. V gave up 4 bases and J gave up 4 bases, with 20 bases separating them.

This clone has a single count. The CDR3 protein is CASSLIPPGGGYEQYF. CDR3 sequence (DNA): TGTGCCAGCAGCTTAATTCCGCCGGGAGGGGGCTACGAGCAGTACTTC. This chain connects TRBV11-2 to TRBJ2-7; 8 bases align to TRBD2. The CDR3 extends over 16 amino acids. The germline V gene has CDR1 SGHAT and CDR2 FQNNGV. The V and J ends lost 2 bases and 3 bases, in that order; junction bases with no gene match: 9. Filled out from reference TRBV11-2 and TRBJ2-7, the complete variable domain reads EAGVAQSPRYKIIEKRQSVAFWCNPISGHATLYWYQQILGQGPKLLIQFQNNGVVDDSQLPKDRFSAERLKGVDSTLKIQPAKLEDSAVYLCASSLIPPGGGYEQYFGPGTRLTVT.

This rearrangement joins TRBV5-1 to TRBJ1-1; D unclear. Germline CDR1 and CDR2: SGHRS and YFSETQ. Trimming stripped 2 bases from V and 4 bases from J, with 9 bases between. The CDR3 has 13 residues. This CDR3 reads CASSLEFRTEAFF. The CDR3 coding sequence is TGCGCCAGCAGCTTAGAGTTCCGCACTGAAGCTTTCTTT.

The J gene is TRBJ1-2, the V gene TRBV4-2, with D tentatively TRBD1 (5 bases). Trimming shortened V by 0 bases and J by 7 bases, and 18 bases separated the two germline ends. Germline CDR1 and CDR2: LGHNA and YNFKEQ. The CDR3 runs to 16 residues. The CDR3 sequence is CASSQESQGGEGGYTF. In DNA, the CDR3 is TGTGCCAGCAGCCAAGAGAGCCAGGGAGGGGAAGGTGGCTACACCTTC.

This clone occurred once. The chain employs TRBV19 and TRBJ1-2, with D possibly matching TRBD1 (6 bases). The CDR3 is made up of 13 amino acids. The V and J ends lost 6 bases and 12 bases respectively, with 20 bases between them. Germline CDR1 and CDR2: LNHDA and SQIVND (reference sequence). The CDR3 bases are TGTGCCAGTAGCGCCGACAGGTCCCCTTTCCACACCTTC. It translates to CASSADRSPFHTF.

The chain links TRBV15 to TRBJ2-2; no definite D call. CDR3 length equals 14 residues. V was clipped by 4 bases and J by 6 bases, with 12 bases between them. Germline CDR1 LNHNV, CDR2 YYDKDF (reference sequence). As DNA, the CDR3 is TGTGCCACCAGCAAAAACATGGCTGCCGGGGAGCTGTTTTTT. It encodes CATSKNMAAGELFF. The complete variable domain, with remaining parts taken from reference TRBV15 and TRBJ2-2, reads DAMVIQNPRYQVTQFGKPVTLSCSQTLNHNVMYWYQQKSSQAPKLLFHYYDKDFNNEADTPDNFQSRRPNTSFCFLDIRSPGLGDTAMYLCATSKNMAAGELFFGEGSRLTVL.

The V call is TRBV15, the J call TRBJ2-3, with D perhaps matching TRBD1 (6 bases). The CDR3 is 14 residues long. V lost 1 base, J lost 4 bases, and 9 bases lay in between. Germline CDR1 is LNHNV and CDR2 is YYDKDF (reference sequence). For the CDR3, the DNA is TGTGCCACCAGCAGAGCCGCAGGGGCAGATACGCAGTATTTT. It specifies CATSRAAGADTQYF. Supplemented by reference TRBV15 and TRBJ2-3, the full variable domain reads DAMVIQNPRYQVTQFGKPVTLSCSQTLNHNVMYWYQQKSSQAPKLLFHYYDKDFNNEADTPDNFQSRRPNTSFCFLDIRSPGLGDTAMYLCATSRAAGADTQYFGPGTRLTVL.

This chain joins TRBV6-5 and TRBJ2-6; D is perhaps TRBD1 (5 bases). From germline, CDR1 is MNHEY and CDR2 SVGAGI. The CDR3 has 15 amino acids. V lost 5 bases, J lost 4 bases, and 12 bases lay in between. CDR3 sequence (DNA): TGTGCCAGCAGTGCCAGGGAAGCAGGGGCCAACGTCCTGACTTTC. Protein sequence: CASSAREAGANVLTF.

The chain couples TRBV28 to TRBJ2-3, with 9 bases that match TRBD1. From germline, CDR1 is MDHEN and CDR2 SYDVKM. The CDR3 has 16 residues. With 2 bases clipped from V and 6 bases from J, the junction kept 9 bases outside the gene matches. The DNA of the CDR3 is TGTGCCAGCAGTTTAGGTCCGGGACAGGGAAGGGATACGCAGTATTTT. Translated, it gives CASSLGPGQGRDTQYF. The variable domain in full, with the rest retrieved from reference TRBV28 and TRBJ2-3, is DVKVTQSSRYLVKRTGEKVFLECVQDMDHENMFWYRQDPGLGLRLIYFSYDVKMKEKGDIPEGYSVSREKKERFSLILESASTNQTSMYLCASSLGPGQGRDTQYFGPGTRLTVL.

V gene TRBV29-1 combines with J gene TRBJ2-1, with TRBD2 identical over 7 bases. J gave up 8 bases and V 4 bases, and 11 bases lay outside the gene matches. The CDR3 totals 14 residues. Germline V CDR1 and CDR2: SQVTM, ANQGSEA. The chain's CDR3 is CSVVSRLGGDEQFF. The CDR3 DNA is TGCAGCGTTGTAAGCAGGCTTGGGGGGGATGAGCAGTTCTTC.

The chain is built from TRBV11-2 and TRBJ1-2; D ambiguous. The V gene's germline CDR1 is SGHAT and CDR2 FQNNGV. The CDR3 sequence is 13 residues long. V was clipped by 4 bases and J by 13 bases, with 19 bases between them. The CDR3 nucleotides are TGTGCCAGCAGCTCTCCCGGCGGGTCCTTTAGCACCTTC. Its protein product is CASSSPGGSFSTF.

The chain recombines TRBV7-2 with TRBJ2-7; D is ambiguous. Trimming removed 7 bases at V and 5 bases at J, with 18 bases between. Germline CDR1 is SGHTA and CDR2 is FQGNSA. The CDR3 covers 14 residues. CDR3: CASTSTGFPNEQYF. The DNA of the CDR3 is TGTGCCAGCACATCGACTGGCTTTCCCAACGAGCAGTACTTC.

This clone has a handful of counts. The J gene is TRBJ1-6, the V gene TRBV25-1, with 9 nucleotides matching TRBD1. CDR1 and CDR2 from the germline V gene are MGHDK and SYGVNS. V shed 6 bases and J 6 bases; nucleotides not matched to a gene: 6. This CDR3 comprises 15 residues. CDR3 loop: CASRDTQGANSPLHF. DNA for the CDR3: TGTGCCAGCAGGGATACACAGGGGGCTAATTCACCCCTCCACTTT.

As regards this clone: This specimen includes other DNA sequences encoding the same CDR3. This chain's CDR3 is CASSQASGGGNTIYF. The CDR3 coding sequence is TGCGCCAGCAGCCAAGCGTCCGGTGGTGGAAACACCATATATTTT. The rearrangement links TRBV4-3 to TRBJ1-3; no clear D gene. This CDR3 contains 15 residues. The V gene lost 1 base and the J gene lost 3 bases, with 10 bases spanning the gap. Germline values: CDR1 LGHNA, CDR2 YSLEER.

The table lists this clone with a few counts. The chain links TRBV6-4 to TRBJ1-1; maybe TRBD1 (5 bases). The CDR3 length is 12 residues. Looked up from germline, CDR1 is MRHNA and CDR2 is SNTAGT. Between the trimmed V and J ends, which lost 2 bases and 8 bases, there was a span of 9 bases. The CDR3 region is CASSDGAREAFF. The CDR3 nucleotides read TGTGCCAGCAGTGACGGGGCACGGGAAGCTTTCTTT.

This chain joins TRBV28 and TRBJ2-2; 8 nucleotides line up with TRBD1. CDR3 size: 15 residues. V was clipped by 6 bases and J by 2 bases; unmatched bases: 5. CDR1 is MDHEN, CDR2 SYDVKM, per germline. In DNA form, the CDR3 reads TGTGCCAGCAGACCCGGACAGGGAAACACCGGGGAGCTGTTTTTT. Protein product: CASRPGQGNTGELFF.

This sequence joins TRBV6-5 and TRBJ1-5; D call uncertain. The CDR3 is made up of 11 amino acids. Germline V gene sequence: CDR1 MNHEY, CDR2 SVGAGI. Trimming took off 5 bases at V and 4 bases at J, with 3 bases between the two ends. The CDR3 DNA reads TGTGCCAGCAGTGAGAATCAGCCCCAGCATTTT. It is translated as CASSENQPQHF.

The chain employs TRBV18 and TRBJ2-2, with 7 bases lining up with TRBD1. Germline V gene lookup returns CDR1 KGHSH and CDR2 LQKENI. Trimming took 4 bases from V and 0 from J; bases not matched to a gene: 2. The CDR3 runs to 15 residues. DNA of the CDR3: TGTGCCAGCTCACGACAGGGCCCGAACACCGGGGAGCTGTTTTTT. It is translated as CASSRQGPNTGELFF.

CDR3 in DNA: TGTGCCAGCAGGAAGACAGGAACGGTGGGCGAGCAGTACTTC. As protein: CASRKTGTVGEQYF. The chain employs TRBV27 and TRBJ2-7; possibly TRBD1 for D (6 bases). Germline loops: CDR1 MNHEY, CDR2 SMNVEV (reference sequence). The CDR3 runs 14 residues. The V gene lost 6 bases and the J gene lost 6 bases, with 18 bases spanning the gap.

This chain's CDR3 is CASSLAGGGVTEAFF. CDR3 bases: TGTGCCAGCAGCTTAGCGGGAGGGGGAGTCACTGAAGCTTTCTTT. The chain couples TRBV7-2 to TRBJ1-1; maybe TRBD1 (6 bases). The CDR3 consists of 15 residues. Looked up from germline, CDR1 is SGHTA and CDR2 is FQGNSA. The V end lost 0 bases, the J end lost 4 bases, and 12 bases lay between the germline ends. The complete variable domain, with remaining parts taken from reference TRBV7-2 and TRBJ1-1, reads GAGVSQSPSNKVTEKGKDVELRCDPISGHTALYWYRQSLGQGLEFLIYFQGNSAPDKSGLPSDRFSAERTGGSVSTLTIQRTQQEDSAVYLCASSLAGGGVTEAFFGQGTRLTVV.

This clone was counted once. The rearrangement links TRBV6-1 to TRBJ1-1; 9 bases agree with TRBD1. The germline gives CDR1 MNHNS, CDR2 SASEGT. The CDR3 consists of 15 residues. Trimming took 3 bases from V and 11 from J; bases not matched to a gene: 13. CDR3 residues: CASSDRSSGQGSAFF. In DNA form, the CDR3 reads TGTGCCAGCAGTGACCGCTCCTCGGGACAGGGTTCTGCTTTCTTT.

This chain uses TRBV4-3 with TRBJ1-6; 7 bases line up with TRBD1. The CDR3 spans 15 residues. Trimming at V came to 2 bases and at J to 10 bases, leaving 8 bases not matched to a gene. In germline, CDR1 is LGHNA, CDR2 YSLEER. This chain's CDR3 is CASSQNRGIGSPLHF. The CDR3 coding sequence is TGCGCCAGCAGCCAAAACAGGGGTATCGGATCACCCCTCCACTTT.

The CDR3 DNA reads as TGTGCCAGCAGTCGACACAGTACCTATGGCTACACCTTC. Translated, it gives CASSRHSTYGYTF. The chain couples TRBV28 to TRBJ1-2; D gene ambiguous. Germline V gives CDR1 MDHEN, CDR2 SYDVKM. This CDR3 is built from 13 residues. V was cut by 5 bases and J by 4 bases, with 11 bases left in between.

This clone was detected only a few times. The genes are TRBV7-9 and TRBJ2-3; D is undetermined. Germline-derived CDR1 and CDR2 are SEHNR and FQNEAQ (reference sequence). This CDR3 is built from 14 residues. With 4 bases removed from V and 2 bases from J, the gap between germline ends came to 10 bases. The CDR3 loop is CASSWLVSTDTQYF. The CDR3 DNA reads TGTGCCAGCAGCTGGCTAGTTTCCACAGATACGCAGTATTTT.

The gene calls are TRBV6-6 and TRBJ1-1, with no clear D. V shed 0 bases and J shed 8 bases, with 10 bases lying between them. The germline V gene has CDR1 MNHNY and CDR2 SVGAGI (reference sequence). CDR3 length equals 13 residues. CDR3 loop: CASSYSSPGEAFF. The CDR3 nucleotides are TGTGCCAGCAGTTACTCCTCGCCGGGGGAAGCTTTCTTT.

The chain couples TRBV9 to TRBJ1-6, with a tentative D call TRBD1 (5 bases). V was pared by 0 bases and J by 4 bases, with 17 bases between. Germline CDR1 reads SGDLS; CDR2 reads YYNGEE. The CDR3 is 18 residues long. CDR3 DNA: TGTGCCAGCAGCGTAGCTTCCGGAGGGGCCGGTTATAATTCACCCCTCCACTTT. It yields the protein CASSVASGGAGYNSPLHF.

The chain carries TRBV7-2 and TRBJ2-5; 7 bases are a match to TRBD1. CDR1 and CDR2 (germline): SGHTA, FQGNSA. The V segment lost 5 bases and the J segment 5 bases; nucleotides outside the gene matches: 5. This CDR3 comprises 13 residues. This CDR3 reads CASSPGTVETQYF. The CDR3 bases are TGTGCCAGCAGCCCGGGGACAGTCGAGACCCAGTACTTC.

V is TRBV2 and J is TRBJ2-1; 11 nucleotides line up with TRBD2. The CDR3 is 16 amino acids. Trimming at V came to 7 bases and at J to 2 bases, leaving 7 bases not matched to a gene. Germline lookup yields CDR1 SNHLY and CDR2 FYNNEI. CDR3 amino acids: CASKLAGDSPYNEQFF. The CDR3 DNA reads TGTGCCAGCAAACTAGCGGGGGACAGCCCCTACAATGAGCAGTTCTTC.